The subject of this entry is one T cell receptor beta chain. The sample originates from a study of blood T cell repertoires in COVID-19. Turning to the study itself: Samples taken during acute and convalescent COVID-19 were collected in the United States, Italy and Spain. Sources were T cells, B-cell-depleted T cells, or PBMCs; the material itself was cDNA or gDNA.

As handled by the study authors: Estimates of nucleated cell counts were drawn from the amplification of reference gene primers. Profiling relied on immunoSEQ multiplex PCR, and the TCRdb table lists in-frame clones only, not all of them. V, J and clone size were drawn from that table, and D and trimming were deduced from the DNA. This table has about 80,000 clones, roughly 80% appearing once. The sequence was collected from a woman between 70 and 85 years old with acute or convalescent COVID-19. The sequenced sample consisted of peripheral blood.

The CDR3 bases are TGTGCCAGCAGCCTCCCTGGACAGCGCTACTATGGCTACACCTTC. Encoded protein: CASSLPGQRYYGYTF. The rearrangement joins TRBV7-2 to TRBJ1-2, with TRBD1 as a possible D gene (6 bases). V was trimmed by 5 bases and J by 3 bases, leaving 16 bases between them. The CDR3 runs 15 residues. The germline gives CDR1 SGHTA, CDR2 FQGNSA.